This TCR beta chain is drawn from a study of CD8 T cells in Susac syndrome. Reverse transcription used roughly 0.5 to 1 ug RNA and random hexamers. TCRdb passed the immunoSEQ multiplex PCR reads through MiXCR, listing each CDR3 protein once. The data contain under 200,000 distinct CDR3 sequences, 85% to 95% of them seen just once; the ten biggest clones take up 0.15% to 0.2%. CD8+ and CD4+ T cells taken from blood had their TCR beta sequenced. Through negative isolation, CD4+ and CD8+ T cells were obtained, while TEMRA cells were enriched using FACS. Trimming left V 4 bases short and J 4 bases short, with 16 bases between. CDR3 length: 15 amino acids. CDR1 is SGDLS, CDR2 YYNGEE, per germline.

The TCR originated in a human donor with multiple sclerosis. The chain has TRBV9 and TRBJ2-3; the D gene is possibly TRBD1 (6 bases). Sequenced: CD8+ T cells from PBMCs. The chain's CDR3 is CASSPFVGAADTQYF. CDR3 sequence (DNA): TGTGCCAGCAGCCCATTCGTGGGGGCCGCAGATACGCAGTATTTT.